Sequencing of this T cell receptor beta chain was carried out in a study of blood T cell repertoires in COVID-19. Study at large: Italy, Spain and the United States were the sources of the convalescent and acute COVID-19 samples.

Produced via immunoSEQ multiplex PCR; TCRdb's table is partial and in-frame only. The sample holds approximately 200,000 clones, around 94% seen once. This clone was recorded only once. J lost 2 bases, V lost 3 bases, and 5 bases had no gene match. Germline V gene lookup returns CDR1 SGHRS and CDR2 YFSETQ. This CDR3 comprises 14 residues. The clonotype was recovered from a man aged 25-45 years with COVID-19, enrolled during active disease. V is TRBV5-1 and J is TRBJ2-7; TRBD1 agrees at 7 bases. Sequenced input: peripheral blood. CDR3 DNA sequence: TGCGCCAGCAGCTCAGGGACAGAAACCTACGAGCAGTACTTC. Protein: CASSSGTETYEQYF.